This TCR beta chain was sequenced in a study of T cell repertoires in ileal Crohn's disease. Study-level background: At surgery, 30% to 40% of patients smoked, with median disease duration 7.9 years.

Profiled with immunoSEQ multiplex PCR; TCRdb holds only in-frame clones, not every one. The sample has around 4,500 clones; 80% to 85% are singletons. Time point noted: neoterminal ileum biopsy at postoperative endoscopy, about 6 months after surgery. Concerning this clone: Its specificity is unknown.

Germline values: CDR1 SGHRS, CDR2 YFSETQ. V gave up 1 base and J gave up 5 bases, with 7 bases separating them. The CDR3 extends over 12 amino acids. Regarding the study as a whole: High-frequency clones were more common in sorted CD8 than CD4 cells.

The sequence was obtained from an adult with Crohn's disease. The chain links TRBV5-1 to TRBJ2-7; D call uncertain. Sequenced material: ileal tissue. The CDR3 region has the DNA TGCGCCAGCAGCTTGACAATCCACGAGCAGTACTTC. This gives the protein CASSLTIHEQYF.